This paragraph covers one T cell receptor (beta chain) sequence. The sample is drawn from a study of PD-1 blockade in classical Hodgkin lymphoma. This sample's time point: cycle 4 day 1 (C4D1), after less than 7 weeks of nivolumab. All the patients suffered relapse after autologous stem cell transplantation, and brentuximab vedotin exposure differed. This CDR3 has 14 amino acids. Trimming took 4 bases from V and 4 from J; bases not matched to a gene: 5. Per germline, CDR1 SGHVS and CDR2 FNYEAQ. The data were produced by immunoSEQ multiplex PCR, yet TCRdb's version contains in-frame clones alone and is incomplete. The sample holds fewer than 30,000 clones, roughly 80% seen once.

This chain joins TRBV7-6 and TRBJ2-7, with 9 bases identical to TRBD1. The sequenced sample was peripheral blood mononuclear cells (PBMCs), obtained before the fourth cycle of nivolumab. This TCR was sampled from a human donor with classical Hodgkin lymphoma. CDR3 sequence: CASSSGTGSYEQYF. In DNA, the CDR3 is TGTGCCAGCAGCTCCGGGACAGGGTCATACGAGCAGTACTTC.